The 28 T cell receptor beta chains below all came from one sample that was sequenced in a study of blood T cell repertoires in COVID-19. Profiled with immunoSEQ multiplex PCR; TCRdb holds only in-frame clones, not every one. The sample yields hundreds of thousands of clones, less than 90% seen once. Specimen: PBMCs or T cells enriched from blood (not recorded which). The receptors shown here come from a woman in her sixties or seventies who had recovered from COVID-19.

The rearrangement links TRBV19 to TRBJ1-3; a weak D match, TRBD1 (5 bases). Germline V lookup: CDR1 LNHDA, CDR2 SQIVND (reference sequence). The CDR3 spans 16 residues. Trimming left V 3 bases short and J 2 bases short, with 14 bases between. The CDR3 DNA is TGTGCCAGTAGTATGGGAAGGGGACTACCTGGAAACACCATATATTTT. This translates into CASSMGRGLPGNTIYF.

The chain joins TRBV5-6 to TRBJ2-5; TRBD2 agrees at 13 bases. The CDR3 sequence is 16 residues long. Germline lookup yields CDR1 SGHDT and CDR2 YYEEEE. V shed 4 bases and J 4 bases; nucleotides not matched to a gene: 7. CDR3 protein: CASSPGLAGALETQYF. In DNA, the CDR3 is TGTGCCAGCAGCCCTGGACTAGCGGGGGCCTTAGAGACCCAGTACTTC.

The V gene is TRBV6-5, the J gene TRBJ1-1; 7 positions agree with TRBD1. Trimming at V came to 0 bases and at J to 4 bases, leaving 5 bases not matched to a gene. The CDR3 runs to 15 residues. Germline V gene data show CDR1 as MNHEY and CDR2 as SVGAGI. The CDR3 DNA is TGTGCCAGCAGTTACTCGAACAGGGGAGGCACTGAAGCTTTCTTT. Protein sequence: CASSYSNRGGTEAFF.

The CDR3 here is CASSYSQGRSDTEAFF. The CDR3 DNA reads as TGTGCCAGCAGTTACTCACAGGGGCGGTCGGACACTGAAGCTTTCTTT. The genes are TRBV6-6 and TRBJ1-1; 7 bases are shared with TRBD1. Looked up from germline, CDR1 is MNHNY and CDR2 is SVGAGI (reference sequence). V lost 0 bases and J lost 3; bases outside the gene matches: 7. The CDR3 is 16 amino acids.

The gene calls are TRBV13 and TRBJ2-1, with TRBD1 as a possible D gene (6 bases). Germline V gene data show CDR1 as PRHDT and CDR2 as FYEKMQ (reference sequence). V lost 3 bases, J lost 10 bases, and 16 bases lay in between. This CDR3 is built from 14 residues. The CDR3 spells CASSFHVGAKEQFF. CDR3 nucleotide sequence: TGTGCCAGCAGCTTCCATGTGGGGGCAAAGGAGCAGTTCTTC. Full variable domain (missing parts from reference TRBV13 and TRBJ2-1): AAGVIQSPRHLIKEKRETATLKCYPIPRHDTVYWYQQGPGQDPQFLISFYEKMQSDKGSIPDRFSAQQFSDYHSELNMSSLELGDSALYFCASSFHVGAKEQFFGPGTRLTVL.

The CDR3 region is CASSASGGAGDTQYF. Written as DNA, the CDR3 is TGTGCCAGCAGTGCTAGCGGGGGGGCGGGTGATACGCAGTATTTT. J is TRBJ2-3 and V is TRBV2, with 12 nucleotides matching TRBD2. From germline, CDR1 is SNHLY and CDR2 FYNNEI. The V segment lost 4 bases and the J segment 6 bases; nucleotides outside the gene matches: 5. The CDR3 has 15 amino acids.

The rearrangement links TRBV3-1 (or the pseudogene TRBV3-2) to TRBJ2-3; TRBD2 matches at 13 bases. This CDR3 region has 16 residues. Germline assignment: CDR1 LGHDT and CDR2 YNNKEL (reference sequence). The J segment lost 4 bases and the V segment lost 4 bases, leaving 5 bases of the junction unmatched. CDR3 residues: CASSLLAGGLADTQYF. The CDR3 region has the DNA TGTGCCAGCAGCCTACTAGCGGGGGGGCTCGCAGATACGCAGTATTTT.

The J gene is TRBJ2-7, the V gene TRBV10-1; the D gene is possibly TRBD1 (6 bases). The germline V and J ends were trimmed by 3 bases and 5 bases, with 14 bases remaining between them. Per germline, CDR1 WNHNN and CDR2 SYGVQD (reference sequence). The CDR3 has 14 residues. As DNA, the CDR3 is TGCGCCAGCAGTGATTATCAGGGGACCAACGAGCAGTACTTC. The encoded protein is CASSDYQGTNEQYF.

V usage is TRBV14 and J usage is TRBJ1-2; maybe TRBD1 (6 bases). Trimming took 0 bases from V and 4 from J, leaving 6 bases between them. CDR1 is SGHDN and CDR2 is FVKESK in the germline V gene. The CDR3 is 13 amino acids. This CDR3 reads CASSQDRGYGYTF. CDR3 in DNA: TGTGCCAGCAGCCAAGACAGGGGCTATGGCTACACCTTC.

This chain uses TRBV2 with TRBJ1-1; D may be TRBD1 (5 bases). V lost 0 bases, J lost 4 bases, and 9 bases lay in between. CDR3 length equals 14 residues. Looked up from germline, CDR1 is SNHLY and CDR2 is FYNNEI. The CDR3, as DNA: TGTGCCAGCAGTGAAGCGGAAGGGGTCACTGAAGCTTTCTTT. Protein: CASSEAEGVTEAFF.

The J gene is TRBJ2-3, the V gene TRBV24-1, with TRBD1 as a possible D gene (6 bases). CDR3 length: 16 amino acids. Germline lookup yields CDR1 KGHDR and CDR2 SFDVKD. V was pared by 2 bases and J by 2 bases, with 13 bases between. CDR3 nucleotide sequence: TGTGCCACCAGTGATTCAGGGTGGGGGCACACAGATACGCAGTATTTT. Its translation: CATSDSGWGHTDTQYF.

The CDR3 reads CATSRTGDYYGYTF. Written as DNA, the CDR3 is TGTGCCACCAGCCGGACAGGGGACTACTATGGCTACACCTTC. The chain uses TRBV15 and TRBJ1-2; TRBD1 agrees at 9 bases. The CDR3 has 14 amino acids. Germline V gives CDR1 LNHNV, CDR2 YYDKDF (reference sequence). V was clipped by 5 bases and J by 3 bases; unmatched bases: 4.

This clone was seen a handful of times. This chain links TRBV7-8 with TRBJ2-2, with a weak D call TRBD2 (6 bases). From germline, CDR1 is SGHVS and CDR2 FQNEAQ. The ends were cut back, 3 bases at V and 0 bases at J, with 14 bases in the middle. The length of the CDR3 is 17 residues. CDR3 DNA sequence: TGTGCCAGCAGCTTGGCACACCGGACTACGAACACCGGGGAGCTGTTTTTT. Its translation: CASSLAHRTTNTGELFF.

This chain joins TRBV2 and TRBJ2-7; 8 nucleotides match TRBD1. Germline CDR1 reads SNHLY; CDR2 reads FYNNEI. The V and J ends lost 2 bases and 6 bases, in that order; junction bases with no gene match: 9. The CDR3 sequence is 15 residues long. CDR3 amino acids: CASSEYRQGASEQYF. The CDR3 DNA reads as TGTGCCAGCAGTGAATATCGGCAGGGGGCTAGCGAGCAGTACTTC.

The rearrangement links TRBV27 to TRBJ2-1, with 9 bases lining up with TRBD1. This CDR3 contains 16 residues. Unmatched junction bases numbered 5, after V lost 3 bases and J lost 2 bases. The germline gives CDR1 MNHEY, CDR2 SMNVEV (reference sequence). In nucleotides, the CDR3 is TGTGCCAGCAGTTTGTCGGGACAGGGTCCCTACAATGAGCAGTTCTTC. It translates to CASSLSGQGPYNEQFF.

The chain has TRBV6-5 and TRBJ1-6; D gene ambiguous. The V and J ends lost 7 bases and 8 bases respectively, with 12 bases between them. Germline V gene data show CDR1 as MNHEY and CDR2 as SVGAGI. CDR3 length: 13 amino acids. This chain's CDR3 is CASMPPGDSPLHF. In DNA, the CDR3 is TGTGCCAGCATGCCCCCCGGGGATTCACCCCTCCACTTT.

This rearrangement joins TRBV5-1 to TRBJ1-2; D perhaps matches TRBD1 (5 bases). Germline V gene data show CDR1 as SGHRS and CDR2 as YFSETQ. The CDR3 runs to 15 residues. V was clipped by 4 bases and J by 3 bases, with 16 bases between them. CDR3 DNA: TGCGCCAGCAGCGCAGGTGGCACAGGCGACTATGGCTACACCTTC. It translates to CASSAGGTGDYGYTF.

This chain connects TRBV20-1 to TRBJ1-1; no reliable D call. V lost 3 bases to trimming and J lost 8 bases, with 4 bases between them. CDR1 and CDR2 from the germline V gene are DFQATT and SNEGSKA (reference sequence). This CDR3 has 9 residues. CDR3 sequence: CSAREEAFF. The CDR3 bases are TGCAGTGCTAGGGAGGAAGCTTTCTTT.

This chain connects TRBV3-1 (or the pseudogene TRBV3-2) to TRBJ2-4; possible D gene TRBD1, 6 bases. V was pared by 6 bases and J by 0 bases, with 15 bases between. Germline V gene lookup returns CDR1 LGHDT and CDR2 YNNKEL (reference sequence). This CDR3 has 16 amino acids. The CDR3 DNA reads TGTGCCAGCAGTCCTAACAGGGATCTAGCCAAAAACATTCAGTACTTC. Translating gives CASSPNRDLAKNIQYF.

The chain links TRBV19 to TRBJ1-5, with 8 bases aligning to TRBD1. With V trimmed by 1 base and J by 6 bases, 5 bases remained unmatched. CDR1 LNHDA and CDR2 SQIVND come from the germline V gene (reference sequence). The CDR3 length is 15 residues. The CDR3 sequence: CASSIVAGGGQPQHF. CDR3 bases: TGTGCCAGTAGTATAGTGGCAGGGGGCGGTCAGCCCCAGCATTTT.

The chain couples TRBV2 to TRBJ2-1; TRBD1 matches at 7 bases. Trimming cost V 7 bases and J 0 bases; bases outside gene matches: 3. There are 14 residues in the CDR3. CDR1 and CDR2 (germline): SNHLY, FYNNEI. The CDR3 is CASNRDSSYNEQFF. In DNA, the CDR3 is TGTGCCAGCAACAGGGACAGCTCCTACAATGAGCAGTTCTTC. The whole variable domain, remainder taken from reference TRBV2 and TRBJ2-1, is EPEVTQTPSHQVTQMGQEVILRCVPISNHLYFYWYRQILGQKVEFLVSFYNNEISEKSEIFDDQFSVERPDGSNFTLKIRSTKLEDSAMYFCASNRDSSYNEQFFGPGTRLTVL.

The V gene is TRBV12-3 or TRBV12-4, the J gene TRBJ1-1, with D tentatively TRBD1 (5 bases). V lost 6 bases, J lost 10 bases, and 12 bases lay in between. CDR3 length: 11 residues. CDR3 sequence reads: CASSVAGSAFF. CDR3 in DNA: TGTGCCAGCAGCGTGGCAGGGTCAGCTTTCTTT.

The chain couples TRBV19 to TRBJ1-2; D perhaps matches TRBD1 (5 bases). The length of the CDR3 is 15 residues. Trimming shortened V by 7 bases and J by 4 bases, and 19 bases separated the two germline ends. Germline V gives CDR1 LNHDA, CDR2 SQIVND (reference sequence). The CDR3 nucleotides read TGTGCCAGTACCACAGGAGTACATATGGTCTATGGCTACACCTTC. Amino acids: CASTTGVHMVYGYTF.

The V gene is TRBV27, the J gene TRBJ1-2; D might be TRBD1 (5 bases). The CDR3 covers 15 residues. V shed 0 bases and J shed 2 bases, with 10 bases lying between them. From germline, CDR1 is MNHEY and CDR2 SMNVEV (reference sequence). CDR3 region: CASSLSLGGNYGYTF. As DNA, the CDR3 is TGTGCCAGCAGTTTATCTCTGGGGGGAAACTATGGCTACACCTTC.

The rearrangement uses TRBV10-3 and TRBJ2-5; perhaps TRBD1 as D (6 bases). Deletions cut 4 bases from V and 4 bases from J, with 16 bases between. The germline V gene encodes CDR1 ENHRY and CDR2 SYGVKD. This CDR3 is built from 15 residues. The CDR3 loop is CAISGGAGAIETQYF. Written as DNA, the CDR3 is TGTGCCATCAGTGGAGGGGCAGGGGCCATAGAGACCCAGTACTTC.

The chain recombines TRBV15 with TRBJ2-1; TRBD2 might be the D (5 bases). V was trimmed by 9 bases and J by 6 bases, leaving 24 bases between them. In germline, CDR1 is LNHNV, CDR2 YYDKDF (reference sequence). CDR3 size: 16 residues. The CDR3 nucleotides read TGTGCCACGGGCGGGTTGCCCTACTCCCTTAGCAATGAGCAGTTCTTC. Translation gives CATGGLPYSLSNEQFF.

V and J are TRBV5-1 and TRBJ1-1, with unresolved D. Germline CDR1 reads SGHRS; CDR2 reads YFSETQ. Trimming stripped 0 bases from V and 6 bases from J, with 15 bases between. CDR3 length: 15 amino acids. The CDR3 bases are TGCGCCAGCAGCTTGGGGGGAGCCCACTTTGCTGAAGCTTTCTTT. Amino acids: CASSLGGAHFAEAFF. The complete variable domain, with remaining parts taken from reference TRBV5-1 and TRBJ1-1, reads KAGVTQTPRYLIKTRGQQVTLSCSPISGHRSVSWYQQTPGQGLQFLFEYFSETQRNKGNFPGRFSGRQFSNSRSEMNVSTLELGDSALYLCASSLGGAHFAEAFFGQGTRLTVV.

The chain carries TRBV7-9 and TRBJ2-7; maybe TRBD2 (6 bases). Per the germline V gene, CDR1 is SEHNR and CDR2 is FQNEAQ (reference sequence). This CDR3 spans 17 amino acids. Trimming removed 4 bases at V and 1 base at J, with 20 bases between. CDR3 loop: CASSSSGGVGPSYEQYF. CDR3 coding DNA: TGTGCCAGCAGCTCAAGCGGCGGGGTAGGTCCGTCCTACGAGCAGTACTTC.